This section outlines one T cell receptor beta chain sequence together with its context. What it binds is not known. Mismatch with germline at one junction end may stem from a read error. CDR3 length: 14 residues. Germline CDR1 and CDR2: SGHRS and YFSETQ. Constant-region reverse primers amplified full-length variable regions, followed by semi-nested Nested Universal Primer A PCR. TCRdb called the 5' RACE reads again in MiXCR, with one record for every CDR3 protein. The top ten hold 3% of the sample, which has more than 6,500 distinct CDR3 sequences, 50% seen once. Study observations and caveats: Tumor memory CD4+ T cell TCR gene usage was found to cluster with blood and lymph node memory CD4+ cells and with lymph node naive CD4+ cells.

Purified naive CD4+ T cells were depleted of CD25+ Tregs. The rearrangement uses TRBV5-1 and TRBJ1-1; 7 bases line up with TRBD1. Material for sequencing was naive CD4+ T cells sorted from a lymph node. The subset denotes: naive CD4+ T cells, CD4+CD45RA+CD25-. This receptor was taken from a female donor with breast cancer. The CDR3, as DNA: TGCGCCAGCAGCCTACTAACAGGGGACGCTGAAGCTCTCTTT. This gives the protein CASSLLTGDAEALF.